The 11 T cell receptor beta chains presented below share a single source sample, sequenced in a study of blood T cells in healthy people across ages. Alongside a J-beta primer mix, a sample-barcoded 5' primer served in a second PCR lasting roughly 6 to 11 cycles. TCRdb reprocessed the 5' RACE reads with MiXCR, giving one entry per CDR3 protein. The sample consists of about 900,000 distinct CDR3 sequences, around 62% of them appearing once. The specimen sequenced was blood. The receptors were gathered from a man under 40 in good health.

The rearrangement links TRBV28 to TRBJ1-4; possibly TRBD1 for D (6 bases). Germline CDR1 MDHEN, CDR2 SYDVKM. The CDR3 consists of 15 residues. V was shortened by 5 bases and J by 10 bases, with 20 bases between the two germline ends. The CDR3 nucleotides read TGTGCCAGCAGTCCACCTGGAGGGGGAAGAGGAAAACTGTTTTTT. Amino acid sequence: CASSPPGGGRGKLFF.

The chain has TRBV6-2 or TRBV6-3 and TRBJ2-5, with D perhaps TRBD1 (5 bases). CDR3 size: 11 residues. Germline assignment: CDR1 MNHEY and CDR2 SVGEGT. V was pared by 7 bases and J by 10 bases, with 13 bases between. The CDR3 bases are TGTGCCAGCACCCTCGACAGTTACCAGTACTTC. Translation gives CASTLDSYQYF.

This chain uses TRBV6-2 or TRBV6-3 with TRBJ2-1; D gene ambiguous. Germline CDR1 reads MNHEY; CDR2 reads SVGEGT. The CDR3 is made up of 13 amino acids. The V end was cut by 2 bases, the J end by 4 bases, with 6 bases between. The CDR3 sequence is CASSYEMYNEQFF. CDR3 in DNA: TGTGCCAGCAGTTACGAGATGTACAATGAGCAGTTCTTC.

This chain joins TRBV5-1 and TRBJ2-7; 10 bases map to TRBD1. The V gene's germline CDR1 is SGHRS and CDR2 YFSETQ. The CDR3 totals 15 residues. With V trimmed by 6 bases and J by 0 bases, 6 bases remained unmatched. Written as DNA, the CDR3 is TGCGCCAGCACGTCTAGGACAGGGGGCTCCTACGAGCAGTACTTC. Residues: CASTSRTGGSYEQYF.

The chain is built from TRBV7-2 and TRBJ2-1; 7 bases map to TRBD1. J lost 9 bases, V lost 5 bases, and 7 bases had no gene match. CDR3 length: 13 amino acids. Looked up from germline, CDR1 is SGHTA and CDR2 is FQGNSA. The CDR3 DNA reads TGTGCCAGCAGCGGAACAGGGGTGTCTGAGCAGTTCTTC. Residues: CASSGTGVSEQFF.

The chain employs TRBV6-6 and TRBJ2-4; maybe TRBD1 (6 bases). Germline V gives CDR1 MNHNY, CDR2 SVGAGI (reference sequence). This CDR3 has 14 amino acids. V was shortened by 7 bases and J by 2 bases, with 12 bases between the two germline ends. This chain's CDR3 is CASTNRDTKNIQYF. The CDR3 DNA reads as TGTGCCAGCACAAACCGGGACACCAAAAACATTCAGTACTTC.

The gene calls are TRBV18 and TRBJ2-5, with D tentatively TRBD2 (6 bases). V was shortened by 2 bases and J by 11 bases, with 15 bases between the two germline ends. The CDR3 spans 13 residues. Germline V gene sequence: CDR1 KGHSH, CDR2 LQKENI. The CDR3 here is CASSPAGPGEQYF. The CDR3 coding sequence is TGTGCCAGCTCACCAGCTGGTCCGGGGGAGCAGTACTTC.

The rearrangement links TRBV6-5 to TRBJ2-4; maybe TRBD2 (6 bases). Germline V gene sequence: CDR1 MNHEY, CDR2 SVGAGI. This CDR3 region has 13 residues. V was pared by 6 bases and J by 6 bases, with 12 bases between. The CDR3 nucleotides read TGTGCCAGCAGAGGGATCGGGGGAAACATTCAGTACTTC. This gives the protein CASRGIGGNIQYF.

The table lists this clonotype with many counts. This chain joins TRBV6-2 or TRBV6-3 and TRBJ2-3, with TRBD1 matching over 8 bases. The CDR3 has 15 residues. V dropped 5 bases and J dropped 2; count of bases not matched to a gene: 6. CDR1 and CDR2 (germline): MNHEY, SVGEGT. For the CDR3, the DNA is TGTGCCAGCAGTCCGCCGGGACAGGACACAGATACGCAGTATTTT. It yields the protein CASSPPGQDTDTQYF.

This clonotype was recorded a few times. J is TRBJ1-6 and V is TRBV5-1; weak D call: TRBD1 (6 bases). From germline, CDR1 is SGHRS and CDR2 YFSETQ. The CDR3 runs to 16 residues. V lost 2 bases and J 8 bases, leaving 17 bases between the germline ends. CDR3 bases: TGCGCCAGCAGCTTTGGAGCAGGGTACAGGGATTCACCCCTCCACTTT. Protein product: CASSFGAGYRDSPLHF.

This CDR3 reads CASRSQDGSYEQYF. CDR3 nucleotides: TGTGCCAGCAGATCACAGGATGGAAGCTACGAGCAGTACTTC. The V call is TRBV12-3 or TRBV12-4, the J call TRBJ2-7; maybe TRBD1 (5 bases). The CDR3 runs to 14 residues. V lost 6 bases and J 3 bases, leaving 15 bases between the germline ends.